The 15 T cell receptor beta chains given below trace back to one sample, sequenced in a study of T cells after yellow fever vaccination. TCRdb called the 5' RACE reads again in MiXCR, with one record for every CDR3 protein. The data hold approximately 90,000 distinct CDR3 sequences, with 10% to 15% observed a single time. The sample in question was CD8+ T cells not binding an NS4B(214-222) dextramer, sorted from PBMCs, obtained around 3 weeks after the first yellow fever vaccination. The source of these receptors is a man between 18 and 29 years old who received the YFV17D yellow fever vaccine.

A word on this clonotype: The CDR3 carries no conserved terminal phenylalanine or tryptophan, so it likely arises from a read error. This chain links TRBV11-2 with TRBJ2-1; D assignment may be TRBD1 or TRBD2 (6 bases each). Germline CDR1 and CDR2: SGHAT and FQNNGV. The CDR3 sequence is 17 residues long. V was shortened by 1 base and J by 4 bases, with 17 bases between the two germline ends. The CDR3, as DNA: TGTGCCAGCAGCTTAGGGCGTCCCGGGGGCGTATACAATGAGCAGTTCTCC. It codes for CASSLGRPGGVYNEQFS.

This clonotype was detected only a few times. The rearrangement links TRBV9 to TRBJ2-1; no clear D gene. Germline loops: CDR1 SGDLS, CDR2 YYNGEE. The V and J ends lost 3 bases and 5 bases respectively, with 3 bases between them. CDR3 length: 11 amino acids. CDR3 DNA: TGTGCCAGCAGCGACAACAATGAGCAGTTCTTC. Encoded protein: CASSDNNEQFF.

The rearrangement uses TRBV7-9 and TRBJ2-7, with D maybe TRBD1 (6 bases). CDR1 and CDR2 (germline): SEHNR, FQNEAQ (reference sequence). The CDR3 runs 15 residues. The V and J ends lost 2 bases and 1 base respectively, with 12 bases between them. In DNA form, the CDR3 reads TGTGCCAGCAGCTTACCAGGAACAGGGTCCTACGAGCAGTACTTC. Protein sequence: CASSLPGTGSYEQYF.

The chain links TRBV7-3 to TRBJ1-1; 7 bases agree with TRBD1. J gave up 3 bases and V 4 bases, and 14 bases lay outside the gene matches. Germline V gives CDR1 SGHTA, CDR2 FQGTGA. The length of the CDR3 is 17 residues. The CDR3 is CASSSQGGPTAYTEAFF. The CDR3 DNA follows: TGTGCCAGCAGCTCTCAGGGGGGTCCCACGGCCTACACTGAAGCTTTCTTT. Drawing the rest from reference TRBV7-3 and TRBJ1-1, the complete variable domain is GAGVSQTPSNKVTEKGKYVELRCDPISGHTALYWYRQSLGQGPEFLIYFQGTGAADDSGLPNDRFFAVRPEGSVSTLKIQRTERGDSAVYLCASSSQGGPTAYTEAFFGQGTRLTVV.

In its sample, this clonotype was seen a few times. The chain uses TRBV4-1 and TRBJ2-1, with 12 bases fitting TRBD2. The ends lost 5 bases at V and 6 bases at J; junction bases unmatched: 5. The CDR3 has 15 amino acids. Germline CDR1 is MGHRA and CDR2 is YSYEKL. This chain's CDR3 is CASSASGGAGNEQFF. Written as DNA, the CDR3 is TGCGCCAGCAGCGCTAGCGGGGGGGCGGGCAATGAGCAGTTCTTC.

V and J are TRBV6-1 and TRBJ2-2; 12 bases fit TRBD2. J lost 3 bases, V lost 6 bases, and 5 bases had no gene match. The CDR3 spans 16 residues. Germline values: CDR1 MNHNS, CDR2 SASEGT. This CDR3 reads CASSPTSGGYTGELFF. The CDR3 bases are TGTGCCAGCAGCCCTACTAGCGGGGGGTACACCGGGGAGCTGTTTTTT.

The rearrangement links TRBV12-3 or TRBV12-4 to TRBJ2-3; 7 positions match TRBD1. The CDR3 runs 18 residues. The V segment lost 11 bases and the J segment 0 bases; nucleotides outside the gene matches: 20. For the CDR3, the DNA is TGTGCCTTCAGACAGGAAGAGGTCGGGACAGCTAGCACAGATACGCAGTATTTT. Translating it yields CAFRQEEVGTASTDTQYF.

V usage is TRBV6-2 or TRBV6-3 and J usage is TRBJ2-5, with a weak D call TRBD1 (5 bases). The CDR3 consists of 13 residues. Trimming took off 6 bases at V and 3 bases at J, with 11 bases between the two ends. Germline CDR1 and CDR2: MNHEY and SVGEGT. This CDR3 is CASRNRKEETQYF. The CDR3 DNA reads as TGTGCCAGCAGAAACAGGAAGGAAGAGACCCAGTACTTC.

CDR3 sequence: CASSPGLAQETQYF. The CDR3 DNA reads TGTGCCAGCAGTCCAGGACTGGCTCAAGAGACCCAGTACTTC. This chain uses TRBV5-4 with TRBJ2-5, with D maybe TRBD2 (5 bases). This CDR3 spans 14 amino acids. Looked up from germline, CDR1 is SGHNT and CDR2 is YYREEE (reference sequence). Trimming took off 5 bases at V and 2 bases at J, with 13 bases between the two ends.

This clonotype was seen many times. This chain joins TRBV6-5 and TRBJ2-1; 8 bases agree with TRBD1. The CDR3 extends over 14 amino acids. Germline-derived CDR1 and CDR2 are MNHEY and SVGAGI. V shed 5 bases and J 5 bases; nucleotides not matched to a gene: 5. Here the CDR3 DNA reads TGTGCCAGCAGTATCGGACAGGGTCACAATGAGCAGTTCTTC. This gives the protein CASSIGQGHNEQFF.

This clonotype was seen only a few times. CDR3 sequence (DNA): TGCGCCAGCAGCCAACTTCGGGAGGTTTCACCCCTCCACTTT. Its protein is CASSQLREVSPLHF. This chain joins TRBV4-1 and TRBJ1-6; D ambiguous. The germline gives CDR1 MGHRA, CDR2 YSYEKL. V dropped 2 bases and J dropped 9 bases, with 11 bases sitting between them. CDR3 size: 14 residues.

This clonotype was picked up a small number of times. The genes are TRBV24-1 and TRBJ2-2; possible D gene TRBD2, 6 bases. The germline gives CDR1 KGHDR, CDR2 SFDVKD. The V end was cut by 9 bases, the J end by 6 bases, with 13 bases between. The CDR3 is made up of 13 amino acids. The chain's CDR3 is CATRRDDSGELFF. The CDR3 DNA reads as TGTGCCACCCGGAGGGACGATTCCGGGGAGCTGTTTTTT.

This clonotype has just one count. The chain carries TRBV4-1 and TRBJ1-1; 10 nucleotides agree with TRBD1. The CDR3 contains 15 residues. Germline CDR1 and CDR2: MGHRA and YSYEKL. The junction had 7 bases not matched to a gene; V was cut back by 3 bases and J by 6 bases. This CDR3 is CASSHRDRGEPEAFF. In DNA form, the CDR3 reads TGCGCCAGCAGCCACCGGGACAGGGGAGAGCCTGAAGCTTTCTTT.

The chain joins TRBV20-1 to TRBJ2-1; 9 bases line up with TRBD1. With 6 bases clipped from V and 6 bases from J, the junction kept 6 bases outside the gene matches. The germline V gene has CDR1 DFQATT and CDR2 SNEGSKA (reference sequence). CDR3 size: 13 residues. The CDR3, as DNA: TGCAGTGCAGTATACAGGGGGCCCAATGAGCAGTTCTTC. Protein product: CSAVYRGPNEQFF.

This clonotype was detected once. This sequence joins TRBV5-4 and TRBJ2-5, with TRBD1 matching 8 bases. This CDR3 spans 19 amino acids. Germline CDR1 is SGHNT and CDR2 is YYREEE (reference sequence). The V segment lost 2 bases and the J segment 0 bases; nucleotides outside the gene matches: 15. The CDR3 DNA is TGTGCCAGCAGCTTCCCGGCCTTGACAGGGGTTACGTACCAAGAGACCCAGTACTTC. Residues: CASSFPALTGVTYQETQYF.